Shown below are 30 T cell receptor beta chains from a single sample sequenced in a study of monozygotic twins with inflammatory bowel disease (dated by TCRdb to 2018 to 2020). Library preparation employed 5' RACE. Reads for this sample came from an Illumina HiSeq 2500. TCRdb reprocessed the reads, so every CDR3 protein sequence counts as one entry and DNA is not shown. Per the sample table, the count is about 330,000 distinct CDR3 sequences. Jointly, the top ten make up roughly 2% of the sample. Sequenced sample: blood. All receptors derive from a human donor with ulcerative colitis or Crohn's disease, or a healthy co-twin of an affected twin (not recorded which).

The chain employs TRBV20-1 and TRBJ1-1; the TCRdb D gene call, TRBD1, has no DNA to confirm it. The length of the CDR3 is 14 residues. Per the germline V gene, CDR1 is DFQATT and CDR2 is SNEGSKA (reference sequence). The CDR3 sequence: CSARDWGASTEAFF.

The V gene is TRBV5-1, the J gene TRBJ2-6. Germline loops: CDR1 SGHRS, CDR2 YFSETQ. The CDR3 runs 15 residues. The CDR3 reads CASSPESSGANVLTF. The variable domain in full, completed from reference TRBV5-1 and TRBJ2-6, reads KAGVTQTPRYLIKTRGQQVTLSCSPISGHRSVSWYQQTPGQGLQFLFEYFSETQRNKGNFPGRFSGRQFSNSRSEMNVSTLELGDSALYLCASSPESSGANVLTFGAGSRLTVL.

This chain links TRBV5-1 with TRBJ1-1; TCRdb gives TRBD1 as the D gene, but with no DNA this cannot be confirmed. Germline CDR1 and CDR2: SGHRS and YFSETQ. There are 15 residues in the CDR3. CDR3 amino acids: CASSLEPGGYTEAFF. The full variable domain, completed using reference TRBV5-1 and TRBJ1-1, is KAGVTQTPRYLIKTRGQQVTLSCSPISGHRSVSWYQQTPGQGLQFLFEYFSETQRNKGNFPGRFSGRQFSNSRSEMNVSTLELGDSALYLCASSLEPGGYTEAFFGQGTRLTVV.

The chain uses TRBV19 and TRBJ2-6; without DNA, the TCRdb call of TRBD1 cannot be checked. There are 19 residues in the CDR3. Germline values: CDR1 LNHDA, CDR2 SQIVND (reference sequence). CDR3 protein: CASSLGTGRVSSGANVLTF. The full variable domain, completed using reference TRBV19 and TRBJ2-6, is DGGITQSPKYLFRKEGQNVTLSCEQNLNHDAMYWYRQDPGQGLRLIYYSQIVNDFQKGDIAEGYSVSREKKESFPLTVTSAQKNPTAFYLCASSLGTGRVSSGANVLTFGAGSRLTVL.

V gene TRBV20-1 combines with J gene TRBJ1-1; lacking DNA, the TRBD1 call made by TCRdb goes unchecked. From germline, CDR1 is DFQATT and CDR2 SNEGSKA (reference sequence). The CDR3 extends over 13 amino acids. CDR3 protein: CSATRQSGTEAFF.

The chain links TRBV2 to TRBJ1-1. This CDR3 contains 11 residues. Germline values: CDR1 SNHLY, CDR2 FYNNEI. CDR3 residues: CASRVNTEAFF. The variable domain in full, completed from reference TRBV2 and TRBJ1-1, reads EPEVTQTPSHQVTQMGQEVILRCVPISNHLYFYWYRQILGQKVEFLVSFYNNEISEKSEIFDDQFSVERPDGSNFTLKIRSTKLEDSAMYFCASRVNTEAFFGQGTRLTVV.

This chain connects TRBV18 to TRBJ1-1; TCRdb lists TRBD1, though no DNA is available to test this call. The CDR3 extends over 13 amino acids. Germline loops: CDR1 KGHSH, CDR2 LQKENI. CDR3 amino acids: CASSPVSVPWAFF.

The genes are TRBV5-1 and TRBJ2-2; checking the TCRdb D call of TRBD2 is not possible without DNA. Per the germline V gene, CDR1 is SGHRS and CDR2 is YFSETQ. This CDR3 has 15 amino acids. The CDR3 here is CASSLSGEPPGELFF.

This chain joins TRBV12-3 or TRBV12-4 and TRBJ1-6; TCRdb selects TRBD1, and the lack of DNA leaves this call unchecked. The CDR3 extends over 16 amino acids. Here the CDR3 reads CASSFSGGKGNSPLHF.

The chain combines TRBV9 with TRBJ2-5; TCRdb's assignment of TRBD2 cannot be checked, as there is no DNA. The CDR3 loop spans 15 amino acids. In germline, CDR1 is SGDLS, CDR2 YYNGEE. The CDR3 spells CASSEGRGGQETQYF.

The chain joins TRBV19 to TRBJ2-2; checking the TCRdb D call of TRBD1 is not possible without DNA. CDR3 size: 14 residues. Germline V gene data show CDR1 as LNHDA and CDR2 as SQIVND (reference sequence). CDR3 loop: CASRTGVHTGELFF.

The J gene is TRBJ2-7, the V gene TRBV27. The CDR3 sequence is 15 residues long. Germline values: CDR1 MNHEY, CDR2 SMNVEV (reference sequence). The CDR3 loop reads CASSLALNPNYEQYF.

The CDR3 loop reads CASSHLTGELFF. V and J are TRBV4-3 and TRBJ2-2. Germline values: CDR1 LGHNA, CDR2 YSLEER. The CDR3 is 12 amino acids.

The chain uses TRBV20-1 and TRBJ1-2. The length of the CDR3 is 12 residues. The germline V gene encodes CDR1 DFQATT and CDR2 SNEGSKA (reference sequence). CDR3 region: CSAAETVTGYTF.

The rearrangement joins TRBV7-7 to TRBJ2-5; as DNA is missing, the TRBD1 call by TCRdb cannot be tested. This CDR3 contains 18 residues. Germline V CDR1 and CDR2: SSHAT, FNYEAQ (reference sequence). The CDR3 spells CASSPPPIQGREKETQYF.

V and J are TRBV28 and TRBJ2-7; the D gene TCRdb calls, TRBD1, cannot be checked with no DNA. The CDR3 is 13 residues long. Germline V gene sequence: CDR1 MDHEN, CDR2 SYDVKM. The CDR3 here is CASSFPADYEQYF.

The gene calls are TRBV27 and TRBJ2-3; lacking DNA, the TRBD2 call made by TCRdb goes unchecked. This CDR3 has 18 residues. Germline V CDR1 and CDR2: MNHEY, SMNVEV (reference sequence). The CDR3 spells CASSSRTSGRKVSDTQYF.

V and J are TRBV5-1 and TRBJ2-1. CDR3 length equals 14 residues. The V gene's germline CDR1 is SGHRS and CDR2 YFSETQ. CDR3: CASSLLSSYNEQFF. Full variable domain (missing parts from reference TRBV5-1 and TRBJ2-1): KAGVTQTPRYLIKTRGQQVTLSCSPISGHRSVSWYQQTPGQGLQFLFEYFSETQRNKGNFPGRFSGRQFSNSRSEMNVSTLELGDSALYLCASSLLSSYNEQFFGPGTRLTVL.

The chain joins TRBV2 to TRBJ2-7; with no DNA, the TCRdb D assignment of TRBD2 cannot be verified. The CDR3 sequence is 15 residues long. CDR1 and CDR2 from the germline V gene are SNHLY and FYNNEI. The CDR3 here is CASRGGSSDPREQYF.

The chain combines TRBV12-3 or TRBV12-4 with TRBJ2-2; the D gene TCRdb calls, TRBD2, cannot be checked with no DNA. This CDR3 is built from 19 residues. The CDR3 is CASRPTLGTSGGATGELFF.

V and J are TRBV5-1 and TRBJ1-1; TCRdb selects TRBD1, and the lack of DNA leaves this call unchecked. CDR1 and CDR2 from the germline V gene are SGHRS and YFSETQ. This CDR3 has 13 amino acids. The CDR3 loop is CASREQGNTEAFF.

The chain joins TRBV9 to TRBJ2-7; the D gene TCRdb calls, TRBD1, cannot be checked with no DNA. Looked up from germline, CDR1 is SGDLS and CDR2 is YYNGEE. The CDR3 covers 13 residues. CDR3 region: CASSERTGDEQYF.

The V gene is TRBV5-1, the J gene TRBJ2-3; TCRdb's assignment of TRBD1 cannot be checked, as there is no DNA. The CDR3 runs 16 residues. Germline CDR1 is SGHRS and CDR2 is YFSETQ. The CDR3: CASSPGVVLVTDTQYF.

V gene TRBV7-9 combines with J gene TRBJ1-4. CDR1 is SEHNR, CDR2 FQNEAQ, per germline (reference sequence). This CDR3 contains 14 residues. The CDR3 loop reads CASSFGATNEKLFF.

The rearrangement joins TRBV10-3 to TRBJ2-1; no DNA is available, so the TRBD1 call from TCRdb remains unchecked. The CDR3 is made up of 13 amino acids. Germline V gene sequence: CDR1 ENHRY, CDR2 SYGVKD. CDR3 amino acids: CAISERGDNEQFF.

This chain links TRBV11-2 with TRBJ2-7; TCRdb's assignment of TRBD2 cannot be checked, as there is no DNA. CDR1 SGHAT and CDR2 FQNNGV come from the germline V gene. CDR3 size: 17 residues. CDR3: CASSLDPSGGLYYEQYF.

The chain has TRBV9 and TRBJ2-7; TCRdb outputs TRBD2, but without DNA this stays unchecked. The germline CDR1 and CDR2 sequences are SGDLS and YYNGEE. CDR3 length equals 15 residues. CDR3 sequence: CASSELAGGPYEQYF.

The V and J genes are TRBV5-6 and TRBJ2-1. This CDR3 is 16 amino acids long. Germline CDR1 is SGHDT and CDR2 is YYEEEE. CDR3 in amino acids: CASSLGQARRYNEQFF.

The CDR3 spells CASSAARINQETQYF. The chain employs TRBV5-1 and TRBJ2-5. From germline, CDR1 is SGHRS and CDR2 YFSETQ. This CDR3 has 15 residues.

This chain uses TRBV15 with TRBJ1-2; checking the TCRdb D call of TRBD1 is not possible without DNA. The length of the CDR3 is 17 residues. Germline loops: CDR1 LNHNV, CDR2 YYDKDF (reference sequence). The CDR3 loop is CATSRSRFKQGDYGYTF. Full variable domain (rest looked up from reference TRBV15 and TRBJ1-2): DAMVIQNPRYQVTQFGKPVTLSCSQTLNHNVMYWYQQKSSQAPKLLFHYYDKDFNNEADTPDNFQSRRPNTSFCFLDIRSPGLGDTAMYLCATSRSRFKQGDYGYTFGSGTRLTVV.